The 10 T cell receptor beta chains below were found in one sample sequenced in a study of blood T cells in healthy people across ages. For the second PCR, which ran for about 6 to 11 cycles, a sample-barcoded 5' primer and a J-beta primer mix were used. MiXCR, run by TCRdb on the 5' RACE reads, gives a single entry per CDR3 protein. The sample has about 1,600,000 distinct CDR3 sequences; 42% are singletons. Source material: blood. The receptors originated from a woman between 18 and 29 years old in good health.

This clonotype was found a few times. The CDR3 DNA reads TGTGCCAGCAGTGCCACGGGACTAGCCTACGAGCAGTACTTC. Its protein product is CASSATGLAYEQYF. The chain uses TRBV6-1 and TRBJ2-7; 8 bases align to TRBD2. Germline trimming cut 4 bases from V and 2 bases from J; bases unmatched to any gene: 4. The CDR3 runs to 14 residues. Germline V gene sequence: CDR1 MNHNS, CDR2 SASEGT.

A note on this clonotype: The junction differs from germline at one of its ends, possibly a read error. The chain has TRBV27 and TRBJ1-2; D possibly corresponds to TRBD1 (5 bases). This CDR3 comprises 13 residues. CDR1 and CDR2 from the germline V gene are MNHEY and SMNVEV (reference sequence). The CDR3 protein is CASGRTSNHGYTF. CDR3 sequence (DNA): TGTGCCAGCGGGAGGACAAGTAACCATGGCTACACCTTC.

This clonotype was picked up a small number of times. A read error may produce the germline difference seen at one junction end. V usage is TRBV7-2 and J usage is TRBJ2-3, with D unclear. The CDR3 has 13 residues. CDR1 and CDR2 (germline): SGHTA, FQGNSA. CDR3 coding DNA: TGTGCCGGCAGCTCCTTCCTCACAGATACGCAGTATTTT. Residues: CAGSSFLTDTQYF.

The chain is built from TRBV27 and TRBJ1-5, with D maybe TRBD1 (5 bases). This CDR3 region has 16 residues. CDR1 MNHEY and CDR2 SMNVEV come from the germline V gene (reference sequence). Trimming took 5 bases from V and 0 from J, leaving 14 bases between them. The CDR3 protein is CASSPTGTLSNQPQHF. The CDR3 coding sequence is TGTGCCAGCAGTCCAACCGGGACCCTTAGCAATCAGCCCCAGCATTTT.

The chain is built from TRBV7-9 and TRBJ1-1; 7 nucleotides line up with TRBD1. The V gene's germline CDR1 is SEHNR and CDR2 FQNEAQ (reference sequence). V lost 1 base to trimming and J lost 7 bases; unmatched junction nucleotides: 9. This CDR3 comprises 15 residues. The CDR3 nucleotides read TGTGCCAGCAGCTTAGGGGGCTCCAGGGGGAATGAAGCTTTCTTT. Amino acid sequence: CASSLGGSRGNEAFF.

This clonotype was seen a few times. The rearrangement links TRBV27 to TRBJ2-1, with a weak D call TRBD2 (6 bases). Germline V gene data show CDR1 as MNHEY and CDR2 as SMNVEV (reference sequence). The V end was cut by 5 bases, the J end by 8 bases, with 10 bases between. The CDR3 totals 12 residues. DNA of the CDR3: TGTGCCAGCAGTCACTGGGGGGATGAGCAGTTCTTC. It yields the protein CASSHWGDEQFF.

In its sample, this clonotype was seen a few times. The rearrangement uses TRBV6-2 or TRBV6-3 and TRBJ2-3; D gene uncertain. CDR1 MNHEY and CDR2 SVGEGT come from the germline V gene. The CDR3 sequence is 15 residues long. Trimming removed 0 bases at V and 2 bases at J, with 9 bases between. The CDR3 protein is CASSYSRYSTDTQYF. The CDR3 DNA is TGTGCCAGCAGTTACTCGCGCTACTCCACAGATACGCAGTATTTT.

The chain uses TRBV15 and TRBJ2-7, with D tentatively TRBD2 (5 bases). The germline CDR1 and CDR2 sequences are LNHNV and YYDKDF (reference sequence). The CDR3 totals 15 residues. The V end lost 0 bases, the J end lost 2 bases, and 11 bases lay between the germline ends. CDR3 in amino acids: CATSREVSGTYEQYF. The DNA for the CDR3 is TGTGCCACCAGCAGAGAGGTCTCGGGAACCTACGAGCAGTACTTC.

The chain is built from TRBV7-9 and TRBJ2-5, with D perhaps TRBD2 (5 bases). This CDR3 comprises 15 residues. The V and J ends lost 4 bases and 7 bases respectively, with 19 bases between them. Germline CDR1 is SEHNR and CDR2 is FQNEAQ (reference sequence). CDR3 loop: CASSSHDRGVPTQYF. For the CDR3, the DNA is TGTGCCAGCAGCTCCCACGACCGGGGAGTACCGACCCAGTACTTC. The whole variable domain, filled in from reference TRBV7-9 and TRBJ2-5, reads DTGVSQNPRHKITKRGQNVTFRCDPISEHNRLYWYRQTLGQGPEFLTYFQNEAQLEKSRLLSDRFSAERPKGSFSTLEIQRTEQGDSAMYLCASSSHDRGVPTQYFGPGTRLLVL.

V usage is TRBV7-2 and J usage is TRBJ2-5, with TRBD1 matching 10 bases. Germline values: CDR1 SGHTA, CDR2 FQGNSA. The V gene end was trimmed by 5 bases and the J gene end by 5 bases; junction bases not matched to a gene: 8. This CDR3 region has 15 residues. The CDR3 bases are TGTGCCAGCAGCGCACCGGGACAGGGGTGGGAGACCCAGTACTTC. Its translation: CASSAPGQGWETQYF.